A single T cell receptor beta chain is shown here with its context. Its binding antigen is unknown. This specimen belongs to a study of cytomegalovirus exposure and HLA in healthy donors (dated by TCRdb to between 2016 and 2019). A note on the overall study: In an earlier analysis of some 610 of the donors, 250 to 350 Gb of sequence data and about 110 million unique TCR beta sequences from 150 million to 200 million T cells were reported. Of the roughly 400 genotyped donors, around 81% fell in the genetic ancestry cluster associated with self-reported Caucasian donors. The study aimed to test whether signatures of past pathogen exposure could be identified by cataloging public T cell receptors. A later analysis re-analyzed previously published TCR beta repertoires from roughly 630 donors and added high-resolution HLA genotyping to study TCR occurrence patterns. The number of donors typed differed by locus, with about 629-630 for A, B, C, DRB1 and DQB1, around 520 for DQA1, over 600 for DPA1, and 400 to 490 for DPB1. Approximately 310 gigabases of sequencing data and tens of millions of unique TCR sequences were included in an early release covering about 620 HLA-typed donors. Both class I and class II loci were covered by HLA typing, at four-digit resolution. The study combined high-throughput TCR immunosequencing, statistical association of individual TCRs with disease status, and machine learning to predict cytomegalovirus infection status. Because of strong linkage in the cohort, roughly five DR-DQ haplotypes were treated as single units for association and clustering. The later analysis used no new phenotypic data to find candidate immune exposures, relying instead on TCR beta sequences and their occurrence across donors. All discovery cohort repertoires had been generated using a single sequencing platform. An earlier analysis of roughly 580 of the donors used high-throughput TCR beta sequencing to judge whether each TCR beta V gene segment behaved as functional or pseudogenic. The T cell repertoires of several hundred subjects were profiled by immunosequencing and related to cytomegalovirus serostatus. Across some 400 genotyped donors of the cohort, an average of approximately 220,000 unique TCR beta nucleotide sequences per donor were sequenced, and approximately 17% of those sequences were non-productive. Donor age, sex, ethnicity and CMV serostatus were compiled alongside the repertoire data. Along with the roughly 670-subject first cohort, a separate validation cohort of over 90 different subjects was used. Genome-wide SNP genotypes for about 55% of the 666 donors were used in a later genetic analysis, which treated that subset as a discovery cohort. Results the study describes overall, beyond this receptor: Linkage disequilibrium might explain the correlated functional status among segregating V segments, but an unknown experimental factor could not be ruled out. Sequencing depth was assumed to be roughly uniform across donors in the presence/absence analyses, though that assumption may not hold. Because HLA typing was missing for some donors at each locus, association tests included only the typed subset. In a later analysis, TCR association rates were found to vary across HLA loci, with the most associated TCRs seen for DRB1 alleles and the fewest for HLA-C alleles. In both the original and validation cohorts, the classifier was reported to diagnose cytomegalovirus status with high specificity and sensitivity. In vitro tests confirmed that a few of the cytomegalovirus-associated TCR beta chains recognize cytomegalovirus antigens. Some IMGT-functional V segments, including TRBV6-2 and TRBV6-3, could not be distinguished by the 87-base-pair reads and were therefore excluded. The study listed 170 or so TCR beta chains as associated with cytomegalovirus. In a later genetic analysis, a missense DCLRE1C variant was associated with V-gene and J-gene trimming of TCR beta chains, and the association was replicated in an independent cohort. A later analysis reported that several top co-occurrence clusters appeared linked to parvovirus B19, influenza, CMV and Epstein-Barr virus. While some public TCRs were present in many individuals, most TCR sequences turned up only very rarely across donors. Compared with the roughly 670-donor mean, donors in an Asian-associated ancestry cluster had fewer N-insertions in productive TCRs, according to a later genetic analysis. Over 15 rarely observed V segments, including chromosome 9 orphons, were excluded from the earlier analysis of several hundred of the donors because counts were too low. In a later analysis, most CMV-associated TCR beta chains were found to appear HLA-restricted, with HLA associations seemingly driven largely by CMV exposure. The authors suggested that the approach could potentially be generalized to other disease states and immunological phenotypes. Compared with equally common non-associated chains, HLA-associated TCR beta chains in a later analysis were more clonally expanded and had lower generation probabilities. In a later analysis, some 18,000 TCR beta sequences were associated with specific HLA alleles at a false discovery rate of 0.05. A cluster of highly shared sequence variants was judged likely to be a technical artifact of the sequencing pipeline. A further reported finding was that TCR beta sequences accurately predicted the HLA-A and HLA-B alleles for most subjects in the first cohort. Immune exposure information for the cohort was limited to CMV serostatus. An earlier analysis of approximately 500 of the donors showed that most TCR beta V segments appeared in productive rearrangements either about 87% or about 30% of the time, which broadly matched IMGT annotations. When HLA alleles, especially DR and DQ, strongly co-occurred, attributing TCR associations to individual alleles was difficult. This cohort had only TCR beta chains sequenced, and the lack of alpha or paired-chain data limited which features could be detected.

The library was prepared using the immunoSEQ multiplex PCR assay. For the multiplex PCR, a mixture combining 60 forward primers for TCR Vbeta segments and 13 reverse primers for TCR Jbeta segments was used. The CDR3 region of rearranged TCR beta genes was amplified from genomic DNA with a multiplex PCR assay. The Illumina HiSeq System was used to sequence the amplified TCR beta libraries as 87-base-pair reads. The published analysis was carried out like this. A later analysis counted approximately 84 million unique TCR beta chains across the 666 repertoires, and around 9.9 million of these chains were shared by at least two donors. Raw reads were error-corrected and collapsed into unique sequences with a nearest-neighbor algorithm that merged closely related sequences to remove PCR and sequencing errors. V, D and J gene segments were assigned by aligning CDR3 sequences to IMGT reference sequences. Each retained sequence needed at least a six-nucleotide match to both a V gene segment and a J gene segment. Rearrangements were called productive when the CDR3 lacked stop codons and stayed in frame with V and J; all others were non-productive. Following IMGT convention, CDR3 was defined as the stretch from the second conserved V-encoded cysteine to the conserved J-encoded phenylalanine. In an earlier analysis of 550 to 650 of the donors, sequences lacking an unambiguous match to a single V gene segment were excluded. An earlier analysis of fewer than 750 of the donors called V segments functional above 56.7% productive rearrangements and segregating when the between-donor standard deviation exceeded 5%. A statistical classification framework was built to diagnose cytomegalovirus status from the catalog of TCR beta chain sequences. In a later analysis, TCR nucleotide sequences were compared against IMGT/GENE-DB human TR gene sequences so that V and J genes could be assigned. A later analysis assigned CDR3 sequences and most-parsimonious VDJ recombination scenarios with the TCRdist pipeline. A later analysis defined each TCR beta chain by its CDR3 amino acid sequence plus V-gene family, and excluded reads lacking a unique V-gene family. As a way to deal with suspected cross-contamination and a sequencing artifact, a later analysis dropped roughly 620 nucleotide sequences that were highly shared and had low generation probability. For each public chain, a later analysis derived a clonal expansion index from normalized ranks of inferred template counts within each repertoire. Generation probabilities in a later analysis came from a VDJ recombination model fitted to out-of-frame rearrangements, and those results were checked against IGoR. Hypergeometric tests were used in a later analysis to score TCR-TCR, TCR-HLA and TCR-CMV co-occurrence, with a repertoire-size bias correction applied to the TCR pairs. To estimate false discovery rates, a later analysis permuted the HLA or CMV assignments 20 times. A later analysis grouped co-occurring TCRs with DBSCAN, adding TCRdist sequence similarity when clustering within HLA-allele-positive subsets. Repertoires with fewer than 30,000 or more than 120,000 public chains were left out of co-occurrence clustering, as were about five repertoires with anomalous nucleotide sharing. The table was pulled from immuneACCESS by TCRdb, which kept in-frame rearrangements only. Such tables lose some clones; where checked, under half of the loss comes from unresolved V genes, and the rest has no known cause. V and J calls and clone size are given by that table; D and trimming were obtained from the DNA. This sample's listing comprises some 43,000 clones. Under 2% of the sample is held by the ten biggest clonotypes.

The cohort consisted of fewer than 700 healthy bone marrow donors. All cohort members were sampled while nominally healthy, although unrecorded immune exposures were likely present. The donor tested CMV seronegative, placing the donor among the 350 or so seronegative members of the cohort. Each donor provided a peripheral blood sample, and peripheral blood mononuclear cells were used for TCR beta sequencing. Genomic DNA was extracted from the blood cell samples with the Qiagen DNeasy Blood Extraction Kit. V sheds 1 base and J sheds 1 base, leaving 8 bases between their ends. Spanning cysteine to phenylalanine, the CDR3 consists of 14 amino acids. Only the CDR3 DNA stays, 42 bases, in frame from base 1. The germline V gene (reference sequence) yields SEHNR for CDR1 and FQNEAQ for CDR2.

This receptor was obtained from a young woman in good health and CMV-seronegative. This receptor chain uses TRBV7-9 and TRBJ2-7; D gene: possibly TRBD1, on 5 matching bases. Sequencing was carried out using PBMCs. This receptor carries the CDR3 CASSLERQSYEQYF. The nucleotide sequence is given as TGTGCCAGCAGCTTAGAGCGACAGTCCTACGAGCAGTACTTC.